This TCR beta chain is from a study of T cells in Graves' hyperthyroidism and ophthalmopathy. What was amplified from RNA transcripts were TCR beta CDR3 regions. During a first-round RT-PCR of the TCR CDR3, the HTBI primer set was used. TCRdb re-analysed the multiplex PCR reads in MiXCR, keeping a single row per CDR3 protein. The data contain about 770,000 distinct CDR3 sequences, roughly a sixth of them singletons. Germline CDR1 reads SGDLS; CDR2 reads YYNGEE. The CDR3 has 17 residues. The V segment lost 0 bases and the J segment 3 bases; nucleotides outside the gene matches: 4. This clonotype showed up many times.

The V and J genes are TRBV9 and TRBJ2-2; 11 bases match TRBD2. The specimen was blood. This sequence originates from a woman aged 50 to 60 with Graves' hyperthyroidism that later progressed to Graves' ophthalmopathy. The CDR3 coding sequence is TGTGCCAGCAGCGTAGAACTAGCGGGGGCCTACACCGGGGAGCTGTTTTTT. It yields the protein CASSVELAGAYTGELFF.